This note documents a single T cell receptor beta chain sequence. What this receptor recognizes is not known. Per-base qualities were not stored, and no clone one base away is much larger. Compared with germline, V lacks 4 bases and J lacks 2 bases; bases without a gene match: 8. The CDR3 starts with the cysteine, ends with the phenylalanine, and has 15 residues. CDR3 DNA only is kept here, 45 bases in frame from base 1. CDR1 and CDR2, per the germline V gene, are SGHRS and YFSETQ. The data stem from a study of coeliac disease (dated by TCRdb to about 2022). For context, the study as a whole: Coeliac patients were categorised as having newly diagnosed active disease, refractory coeliac disease type I, or disease controlled by a gluten-free diet. Because high-resolution HLA typing was not available, biased TRBV7-2 usage was examined as a proof of principle. The study applied next-generation sequencing of rearranged TRB and TRG CDR3 regions to small intestinal lymphocyte fractions from coeliac and non-coeliac patients. The aim was to characterise TR repertoires of small intestinal T cells in active, refractory type I and gluten-free-diet-treated coeliac disease. A total of about 30 patients were included in the full study, of whom some 22 had serologically confirmed coeliac disease and 8 were controls with non-small intestinal disorders. TRB sequencing worked for samples from just over 26 subjects, and these included 20 to 25 paired bulk unsorted intraepithelial and lamina propria cell samples. Results the study describes overall, beyond this receptor: TRB repertoires were mostly private, with most amino acid sequences found in only one sample, and V-gene usage showed no significant difference between disease groups. Cross-contamination between compartments was possible, because separating intraepithelial cells from lamina propria cells did not produce high-purity fractions. Published gliadin-specific TRB sequences were detected in about 55% of the 18 coeliac lamina propria samples but in only 1 of 6 controls. TRB and TRG repertoires of active coeliac intraepithelial and lamina propria samples showed lower clonality than controls, suggesting recruitment of diverse T cells. In the authors' view, the approach was unsuitable for unbiased detection of gliadin-specific T cells, since gliadin-specific T cells are scarce and rarely shared between patients.

Cells were frozen in aliquots of 400,000 to 600,000 in DMSO/FBS in liquid nitrogen, and a single aliquot from each fraction was used for sequencing. Every one of the 30 patients in the study had endoscopy and a small intestinal biopsy. Lamina propria cells were released by collagenase digestion of the biopsy tissue left over after intraepithelial cell isolation. Genomic DNA was extracted from frozen unsorted cell fractions using the Qiagen DNeasy blood extraction kit. The library was obtained by the immunoSEQ multiplex PCR assay. Using reverse primers that targeted J gene segments together with forward primers that targeted V gene segments, the TR loci were amplified in a multiplexed PCR. The amplified CDR3 regions were sequenced using the Illumina HiSeq System. In the original analysis: Closely related reads were merged with a nearest-neighbour algorithm so that PCR and sequencing errors were removed and data were collapsed into unique sequences. Repertoires were summarised by clonality and by T cell density, defined as TR molecules per amount of genomic DNA input. CDR3 amino acid sequences present in at least 80% of unsorted samples were defined as public TRs and were then tested for differential abundance between coeliac and control samples. Each lamina propria sample was queried against a list of 200 to 250 published gliadin-specific TRB sequences. Disease-group differences in clonality and density were tested with Kruskal-Wallis tests followed by Dunn post-tests. Here the immuneACCESS table is served through TCRdb, limited to in-frame sequences with V and J called. Missing clones are a known gap in these copies; in checked studies unresolved V genes cover under half, and the rest lacks a known reason. That table supplies the V and J calls and clone size; D and trimming were determined from the DNA. This sample lists about 6,500 clones; 62% were detected once. The biggest ten clones account for more than 15% of the sample.

Sample: lymphocytes from the gut lamina propria. The cell subset or site label, read with the paper, signifies: lamina propria cell (LPC) fraction of small intestinal biopsy. The clonotype comes from a man aged 60 to 75 with celiac disease on a gluten-free diet. Recombination linked TRBV5-1 to TRBJ1-1; 7 nucleotides in the junction match TRBD1. The CDR3: CASSPGDSLNTEAFF. The nucleotides are TGCGCCAGCAGCCCGGGGGACAGCCTCAACACTGAAGCTTTCTTT.